The present TCR beta chain was sequenced within a study of CD8 T cells in ankylosing spondylitis. Overall study findings and caveats: Some motif variants were previously reported in reactive arthritis synovial fluid and blood. Apparently characteristic of ankylosing spondylitis blood was a TCR beta motif (under ten highly homologous variants).

Note on this clonotype: Its antigen is unidentified.

Preparation of TCR beta libraries was done by quantitative 5'-RACE with molecular barcodes. MiXCR was run by TCRdb on the 5' RACE reads, yielding one entry per CDR3 protein. The sample includes about 800,000 distinct CDR3 sequences, about 10% of them seen just once. The CDR3 is made up of 15 amino acids. CDR1 and CDR2 from the germline V gene are LGHNA and YSLEER. Trimming shortened V by 4 bases and J by 4 bases, and 14 bases separated the two germline ends. V usage is TRBV4-3 and J usage is TRBJ2-1, with D maybe TRBD2 (6 bases). The source of this sequence is a male donor with ankylosing spondylitis. Sequenced material: blood, either unsorted or a sorted T cell fraction (not recorded which). As DNA, the CDR3 is TGCGCCAGCAGCCCGCGTCGGGGGATTTACAATGAGCAGTTCTTC. This sequence encodes CASSPRRGIYNEQFF.